The 2 T cell receptor beta chains presented below share a single source sample, sequenced in a study of blood T cell repertoires in COVID-19. Method: immunoSEQ multiplex PCR; TCRdb's copy keeps in-frame clones and lacks some. The repertoire holds over 10,000 clones, with about 88% as singletons. Sequencing input: peripheral blood. The source of these receptors is a human donor in a cohort sampled during active COVID-19.

This sequence joins TRBV7-3 and TRBJ2-7; a weak D match, TRBD1 (7 bases). The CDR3 is 14 residues long. V lost 6 bases to trimming and J lost 5 bases, with 17 bases between them. Germline CDR1 and CDR2: SGHTA and FQGTGA. The CDR3 nucleotides are TGTGCCAGCAGTCGCCAGGGGGGCAGCCACGAGCAGTACTTC. Protein: CASSRQGGSHEQYF. The full variable domain, in which reference TRBV7-3 and TRBJ2-7 provide the parts outside the CDR3, is GAGVSQTPSNKVTEKGKYVELRCDPISGHTALYWYRQSLGQGPEFLIYFQGTGAADDSGLPNDRFFAVRPEGSVSTLKIQRTERGDSAVYLCASSRQGGSHEQYFGPGTRLTVT.

The genes are TRBV6-5 and TRBJ2-7, with TRBD1 as a possible D gene (6 bases). V lost 8 bases, J lost 3 bases, and 14 bases lay in between. The CDR3 runs to 13 residues. Looked up from germline, CDR1 is MNHEY and CDR2 is SVGAGI. The CDR3 here is CASSRTANYEQYF. The CDR3 coding sequence is TGTGCCAGCTCCAGGACAGCAAACTACGAGCAGTACTTC.